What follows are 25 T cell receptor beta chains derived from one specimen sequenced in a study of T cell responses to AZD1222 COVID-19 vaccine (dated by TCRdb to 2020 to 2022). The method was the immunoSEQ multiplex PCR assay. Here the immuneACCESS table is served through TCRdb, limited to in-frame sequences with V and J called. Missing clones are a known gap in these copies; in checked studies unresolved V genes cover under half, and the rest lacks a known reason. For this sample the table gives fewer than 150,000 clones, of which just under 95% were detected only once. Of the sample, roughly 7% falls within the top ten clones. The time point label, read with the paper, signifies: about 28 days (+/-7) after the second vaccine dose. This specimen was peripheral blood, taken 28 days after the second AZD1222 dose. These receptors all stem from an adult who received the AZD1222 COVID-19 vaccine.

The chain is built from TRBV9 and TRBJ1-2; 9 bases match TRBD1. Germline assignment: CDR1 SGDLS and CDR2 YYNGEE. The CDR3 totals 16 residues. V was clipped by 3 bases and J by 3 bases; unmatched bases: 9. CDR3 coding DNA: TGTGCCAGCAGCGAGGGGGTCGGGACAGGGTACTATGGCTACACCTTC. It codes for CASSEGVGTGYYGYTF. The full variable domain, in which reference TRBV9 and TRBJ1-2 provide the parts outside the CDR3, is DSGVTQTPKHLITATGQRVTLRCSPRSGDLSVYWYQQSLDQGLQFLIQYYNGEERAKGNILERFSAQQFPDLHSELNLSSLELGDSALYFCASSEGVGTGYYGYTFGSGTRLTVV.

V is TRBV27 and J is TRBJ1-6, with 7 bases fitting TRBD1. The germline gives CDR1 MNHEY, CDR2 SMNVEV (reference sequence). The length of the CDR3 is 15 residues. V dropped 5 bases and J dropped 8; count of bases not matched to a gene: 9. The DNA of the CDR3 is TGTGCCAGCAGTGAGCAGGGGGTGAGGGATTCACCCCTCCACTTT. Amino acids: CASSEQGVRDSPLHF.

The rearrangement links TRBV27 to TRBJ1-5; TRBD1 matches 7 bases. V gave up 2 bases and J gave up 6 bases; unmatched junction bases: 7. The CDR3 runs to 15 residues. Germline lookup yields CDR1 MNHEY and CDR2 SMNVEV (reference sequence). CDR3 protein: CASSLEGAFGQPQHF. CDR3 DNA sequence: TGTGCCAGCAGTTTAGAGGGGGCTTTCGGTCAGCCCCAGCATTTT.

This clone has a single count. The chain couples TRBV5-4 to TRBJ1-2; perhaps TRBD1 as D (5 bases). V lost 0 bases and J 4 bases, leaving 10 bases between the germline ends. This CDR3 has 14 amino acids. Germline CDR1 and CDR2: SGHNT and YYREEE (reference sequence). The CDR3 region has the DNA TGTGCCAGCAGCTTGGGAGGGGCCCTCTATGGCTACACCTTC. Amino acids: CASSLGGALYGYTF.

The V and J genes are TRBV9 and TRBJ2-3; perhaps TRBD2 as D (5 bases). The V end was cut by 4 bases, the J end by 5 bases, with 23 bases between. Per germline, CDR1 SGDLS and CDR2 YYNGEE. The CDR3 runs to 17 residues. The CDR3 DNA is TGTGCCAGCAGCTACTCCGGGGATCACTACAGTGGAGATACGCAGTATTTT. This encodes CASSYSGDHYSGDTQYF.

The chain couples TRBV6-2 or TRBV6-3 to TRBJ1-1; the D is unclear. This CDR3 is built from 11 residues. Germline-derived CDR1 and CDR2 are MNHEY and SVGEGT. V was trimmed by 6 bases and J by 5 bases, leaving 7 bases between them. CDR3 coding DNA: TGTGCCAGCAGCCCAAGAACTGAAGCTTTCTTT. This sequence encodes CASSPRTEAFF.

CDR3 nucleotides: TGTGCCAGCGTCGGCCGATTCAGCTCCTACGAGCAGTACTTC. Protein product: CASVGRFSSYEQYF. The gene calls are TRBV2 and TRBJ2-7; D uncertain. This CDR3 region has 14 residues. V was cut by 8 bases and J by 0 bases, with 14 bases left in between. The V gene's germline CDR1 is SNHLY and CDR2 FYNNEI.

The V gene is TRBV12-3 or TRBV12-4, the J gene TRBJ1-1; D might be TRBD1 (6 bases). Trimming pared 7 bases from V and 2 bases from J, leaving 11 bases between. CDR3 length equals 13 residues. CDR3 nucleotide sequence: TGTGCCAGCACCTGGGGACACAACACTGAAGCTTTCTTT. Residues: CASTWGHNTEAFF.

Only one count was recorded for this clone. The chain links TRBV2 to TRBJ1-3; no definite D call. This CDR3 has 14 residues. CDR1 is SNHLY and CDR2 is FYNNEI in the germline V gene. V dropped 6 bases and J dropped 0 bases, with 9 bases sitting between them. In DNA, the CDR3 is TGTGCCAGCAGGGTGGACCTCTCTGGAAACACCATATATTTT. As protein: CASRVDLSGNTIYF.

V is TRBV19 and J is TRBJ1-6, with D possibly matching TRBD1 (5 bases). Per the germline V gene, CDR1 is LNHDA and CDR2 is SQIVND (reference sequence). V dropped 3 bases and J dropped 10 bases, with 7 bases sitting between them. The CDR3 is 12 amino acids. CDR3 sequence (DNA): TGTGCCAGTAGTATCGGGGACTCACCCCTCCACTTT. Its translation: CASSIGDSPLHF.

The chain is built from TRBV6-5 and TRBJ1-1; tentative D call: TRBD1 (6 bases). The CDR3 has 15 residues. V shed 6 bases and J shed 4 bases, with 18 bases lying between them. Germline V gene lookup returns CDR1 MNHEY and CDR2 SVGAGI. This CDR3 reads CASSLRDIVFTEAFF. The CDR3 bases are TGTGCCAGCAGCCTCCGGGACATAGTCTTCACTGAAGCTTTCTTT.

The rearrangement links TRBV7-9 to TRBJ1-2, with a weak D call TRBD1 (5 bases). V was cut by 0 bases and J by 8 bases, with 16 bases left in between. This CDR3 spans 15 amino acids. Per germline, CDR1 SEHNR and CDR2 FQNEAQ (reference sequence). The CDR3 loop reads CASSLAVGTVGGYTF. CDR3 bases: TGTGCCAGCAGCTTAGCGGTAGGGACTGTCGGAGGCTACACCTTC.

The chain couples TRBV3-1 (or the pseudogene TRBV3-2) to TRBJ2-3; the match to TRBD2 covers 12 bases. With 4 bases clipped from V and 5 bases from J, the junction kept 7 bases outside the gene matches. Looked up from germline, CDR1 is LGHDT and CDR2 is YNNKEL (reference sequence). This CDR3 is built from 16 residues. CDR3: CASSRRLAGAGDTQYF. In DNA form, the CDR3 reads TGTGCCAGCAGCCGCCGACTAGCGGGGGCGGGAGATACGCAGTATTTT.

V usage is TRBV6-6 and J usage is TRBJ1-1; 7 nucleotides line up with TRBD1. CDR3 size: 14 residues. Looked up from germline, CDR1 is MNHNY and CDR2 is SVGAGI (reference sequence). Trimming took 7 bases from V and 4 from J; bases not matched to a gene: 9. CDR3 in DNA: TGTGCCAGCACTCTTCGACAGGGCGGCACTGAAGCTTTCTTT. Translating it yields CASTLRQGGTEAFF.

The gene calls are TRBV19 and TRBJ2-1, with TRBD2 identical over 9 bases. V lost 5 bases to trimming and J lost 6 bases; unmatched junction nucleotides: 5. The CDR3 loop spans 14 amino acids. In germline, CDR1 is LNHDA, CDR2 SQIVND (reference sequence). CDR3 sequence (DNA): TGTGCCAGTAGTTTCCTAGCGGGGACCAATGAGCAGTTCTTC. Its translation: CASSFLAGTNEQFF.

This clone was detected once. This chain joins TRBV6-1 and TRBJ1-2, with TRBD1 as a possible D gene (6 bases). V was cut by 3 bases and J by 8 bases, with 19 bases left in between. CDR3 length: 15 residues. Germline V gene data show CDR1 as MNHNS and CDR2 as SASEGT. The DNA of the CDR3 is TGTGCCAGCAGTGACGGGGGCACCACATTTAGGGGCTACACCTTC. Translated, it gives CASSDGGTTFRGYTF.

CDR3 in amino acids: CATSDPLQGYTF. The CDR3 bases are TGTGCCACCAGTGATCCACTCCAGGGCTACACCTTC. The chain joins TRBV24-1 to TRBJ1-2; D is uncertain. This CDR3 contains 12 residues. CDR1 and CDR2 from the germline V gene are KGHDR and SFDVKD. The V gene lost 3 bases and the J gene lost 8 bases, with 9 bases spanning the gap.

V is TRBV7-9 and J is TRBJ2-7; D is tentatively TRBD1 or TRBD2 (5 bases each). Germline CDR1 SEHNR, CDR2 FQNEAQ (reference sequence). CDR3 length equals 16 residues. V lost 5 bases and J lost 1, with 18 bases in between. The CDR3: CASSNSLGRDSYEQYF. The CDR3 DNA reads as TGTGCCAGCAGCAATAGTTTGGGACGGGATTCCTACGAGCAGTACTTC. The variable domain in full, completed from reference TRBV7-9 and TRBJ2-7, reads DTGVSQNPRHKITKRGQNVTFRCDPISEHNRLYWYRQTLGQGPEFLTYFQNEAQLEKSRLLSDRFSAERPKGSFSTLEIQRTEQGDSAMYLCASSNSLGRDSYEQYFGPGTRLTVT.

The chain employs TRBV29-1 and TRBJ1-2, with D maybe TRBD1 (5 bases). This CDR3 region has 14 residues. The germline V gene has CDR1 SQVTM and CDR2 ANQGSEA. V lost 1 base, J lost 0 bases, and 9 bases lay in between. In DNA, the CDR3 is TGCAGCGTTGAAGGCCTGACAGCTAACTATGGCTACACCTTC. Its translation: CSVEGLTANYGYTF. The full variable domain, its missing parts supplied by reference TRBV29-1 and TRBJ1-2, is SAVISQKPSRDICQRGTSLTIQCQVDSQVTMMFWYRQQPGQSLTLIATANQGSEATYESGFVIDKFPISRPNLTFSTLTVSNMSPEDSSIYLCSVEGLTANYGYTFGSGTRLTVV.

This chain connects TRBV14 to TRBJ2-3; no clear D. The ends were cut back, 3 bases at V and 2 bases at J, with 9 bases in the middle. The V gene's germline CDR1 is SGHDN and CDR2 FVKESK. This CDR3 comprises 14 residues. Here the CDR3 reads CASSQFLNTDTQYF. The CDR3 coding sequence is TGTGCCAGCAGCCAGTTCCTTAACACAGATACGCAGTATTTT.

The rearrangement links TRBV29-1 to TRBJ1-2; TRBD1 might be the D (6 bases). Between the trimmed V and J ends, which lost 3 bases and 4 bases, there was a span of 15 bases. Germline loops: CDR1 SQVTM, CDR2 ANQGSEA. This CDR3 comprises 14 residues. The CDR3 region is CSVDSGGPPYGYTF. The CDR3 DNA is TGCAGCGTTGATAGCGGGGGCCCCCCCTATGGCTACACCTTC.

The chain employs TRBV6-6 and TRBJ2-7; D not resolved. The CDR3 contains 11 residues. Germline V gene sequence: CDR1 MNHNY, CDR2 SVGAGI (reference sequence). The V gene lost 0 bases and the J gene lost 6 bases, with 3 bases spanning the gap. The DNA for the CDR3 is TGTGCCAGCAGTTACTCGCTCGAGCAGTACTTC. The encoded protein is CASSYSLEQYF.

The CDR3 spells CASTSSQGRGYTF. CDR3 in DNA: TGTGCCAGCACCTCATCACAGGGGCGAGGCTACACCTTC. The rearrangement links TRBV5-6 to TRBJ1-2, with TRBD1 identical over 7 bases. The CDR3 has 13 residues. The germline V gene has CDR1 SGHDT and CDR2 YYEEEE. Trimming removed 6 bases from V and 8 bases from J; junction bases left unmatched: 10.

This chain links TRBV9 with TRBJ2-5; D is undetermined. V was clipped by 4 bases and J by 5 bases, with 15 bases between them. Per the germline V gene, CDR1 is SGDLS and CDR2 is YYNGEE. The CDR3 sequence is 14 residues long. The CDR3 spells CASSKISETETQYF. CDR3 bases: TGTGCCAGCAGCAAAATCAGTGAAACGGAGACCCAGTACTTC.

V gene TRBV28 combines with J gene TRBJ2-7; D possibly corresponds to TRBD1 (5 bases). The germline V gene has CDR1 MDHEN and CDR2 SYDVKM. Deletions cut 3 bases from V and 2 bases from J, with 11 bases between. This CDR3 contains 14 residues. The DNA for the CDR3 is TGTGCCAGCAGTTTGGGGCAGGCTACCTACGAGCAGTACTTC. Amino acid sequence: CASSLGQATYEQYF.